Listed below are T cell receptor beta chains from one sample, sequenced in a study of human T cells and chemical hapten exposure. Using its own MiXCR run on the RACE reads, TCRdb lists one record per CDR3 protein. The sample records 380,000 or so distinct CDR3 sequences, 5.5% being singletons. Here the sequenced sample was whole blood, taken in connection with sensitization to the hapten diphenylcyclopropenone (DPC). Receptor source: a young woman with alopecia areata. Some clones in this sample may be carry-over from other donors' samples. The CDR3 runs from the conserved cysteine through the conserved F or W. A D gene is named only where the DNA matches it firmly. A row's size may be missing; if present it is once, few, many or a size class.

CDR3nt | CDR3aa | j_gene | len | d_gene | v_gene | abundance
TGCAGCGTTGAGGAGGGGGGCAATCAGCCCCAGCATTTT | CSVEEGGNQPQHF | TRBJ1-5 | 13 | NA | TRBV29-1 | NA
TGTGCCAGCAGCTTAGGGGTCAGGGGCACTGAAGCTTTCTTT | CASSLGVRGTEAFF | TRBJ1-1 | 14 | NA | TRBV7-2 | NA
TGTGCCAGCAGTTACATTACAGGGGGAGAGACCCAGTACTTC | CASSYITGGETQYF | TRBJ2-5 | 14 | TRBD1 | TRBV6-6 | NA
TGCAGCGTTGTGTTCGGGCGAAGGACTGAAGCTTTCTTT | CSVVFGRRTEAFF | TRBJ1-1 | 13 | NA | TRBV29-1 | many
TGTGCCATCAGTGAGTCCTGGGACAGGGTGAACACTGAAGCTTTCTTT | CAISESWDRVNTEAFF | TRBJ1-1 | 16 | TRBD1 | TRBV10-3 | many
TGTGCCAGCAGTTACTCATCACAGGGGGTATCCAATCAGCCCCAGCATTTT | CASSYSSQGVSNQPQHF | TRBJ1-5 | 17 | TRBD1 | TRBV6-2/TRBV6-3 | many
TGTGCCAGCACCCTTGGGGCCTACAATACGCAGTATTTT | CASTLGAYNTQYF | TRBJ2-3 | 13 | NA | TRBV6-2/TRBV6-3 | many
TGCAGTGCGAGGAGGACTAGCGGCAGCACAGATACGCAGTATTTT | CSARRTSGSTDTQYF | TRBJ2-3 | 15 | TRBD2 | TRBV20-1 | NA
TGTGCCAGCAGTTACTGGGGGACAGGGGTCTACGAGCAGTACTTC | CASSYWGTGVYEQYF | TRBJ2-7 | 15 | TRBD1 | TRBV6-5 | few
TGCAGTGCTAGAGATGCCGGGGAGGGTCGCGAGCAGTACTTC | CSARDAGEGREQYF | TRBJ2-7 | 14 | TRBD2 | TRBV20-1 | NA
TGCAGCGTTGAACGGCTAGCGGGGGGAGGAGATACGCAGTATTTT | CSVERLAGGGDTQYF | TRBJ2-3 | 15 | TRBD2 | TRBV29-1 | few
TGTGCCAGCAGCTTAGACGCTGGAGGAGGCTACACCTTC | CASSLDAGGGYTF | TRBJ1-2 | 13 | NA | TRBV7-2 | few
TGTGCCAGCAGCCCTAGGGCTAACTATGGCTACACCTTC | CASSPRANYGYTF | TRBJ1-2 | 13 | NA | TRBV7-2 | many
TGTGCCAGCAGCTTAGCCGGGGGGAGTGGAAACACCATATATTTT | CASSLAGGSGNTIYF | TRBJ1-3 | 15 | NA | TRBV11-2 | many
TGCAGCGTTTCAGGAAAGCTTGTAGGACCCGAGATGTACGAGCAGTACTTC | CSVSGKLVGPEMYEQYF | TRBJ2-7 | 17 | NA | TRBV29-1 | NA
TGCAGTGCTAGAGATCCGCAGGGTACGAACACTGAAGCTTTCTTT | CSARDPQGTNTEAFF | TRBJ1-1 | 15 | NA | TRBV20-1 | few
TGTGCCAGCAGTCAGACCGGGACAGGGGGCTTGAGTGAAGGCTACACCTTC | CASSQTGTGGLSEGYTF | TRBJ1-2 | 17 | TRBD1 | TRBV11-3 | few
TGCAGTGCTAGACAATGGGCAGGCGGCCGGACTGAAGCTTTCTTT | CSARQWAGGRTEAFF | TRBJ1-1 | 15 | NA | TRBV20-1 | many
TGTGCCAGCAGCCAGGACGCCGCGGGACCTCGGACCCAGTACTTC | CASSQDAAGPRTQYF | TRBJ2-5 | 15 | NA | TRBV4-2 | NA
TGTGCCAGCAGTACATGGACCCCCCGGCAACAGCCCCAGCATTTT | CASSTWTPRQQPQHF | TRBJ1-5 | 15 | NA | TRBV6-2/TRBV6-3 | many
TGCGCCAGCAGCTATCAGACTAGCTTCTCTAGCTCCTACAATGAGCAGTTCTTC | CASSYQTSFSSSYNEQFF | TRBJ2-1 | 18 | TRBD2 | TRBV5-1 | NA
TGTGCCAGCAGCGGAAGGGGACAGAGCCAAGAGACCCAGTACTTC | CASSGRGQSQETQYF | TRBJ2-5 | 15 | TRBD1 | TRBV13 | NA
TGTGCCATCAGTGAGTCCACAGTTATAAACACCGGGGAGCTGTTTTTT | CAISESTVINTGELFF | TRBJ2-2 | 16 | NA | TRBV10-3 | NA
TGTGCCAGCAGTTACCGACAGGGGGCCGGCTATGGCTACACCTTC | CASSYRQGAGYGYTF | TRBJ1-2 | 15 | TRBD1 | TRBV6-6 | NA
TGTGCCAGCGTCAAGACAGGGACACTCTCGAAAGGCTACACCTTC | CASVKTGTLSKGYTF | TRBJ1-2 | 15 | TRBD1 | TRBV6-5 | few
TGTGCCAGCATAGTGGGGGTAGCCAAAAACATTCAGTACTTC | CASIVGVAKNIQYF | TRBJ2-4 | 14 | NA | TRBV2 | NA
TGTGCCAGCAGTCGAACGACAGCCGGGGCCAACGTCCTGACTTTC | CASSRTTAGANVLTF | TRBJ2-6 | 15 | NA | TRBV6-5 | NA
TGTGCCAGCAGTTCGGGAGGGACAGGAGTTGGCTATGGCTACACCTTC | CASSSGGTGVGYGYTF | TRBJ1-2 | 16 | TRBD1 | TRBV6-1 | few
TGTGCCAGCAGGTCTAGCGGGGGAAGCACTAGCACAGATACGCAGTATTTT | CASRSSGGSTSTDTQYF | TRBJ2-3 | 17 | TRBD2 | TRBV9 | many
TGTGCCAGCACCTGGACAGGCTACGAGCAGTACTTC | CASTWTGYEQYF | TRBJ2-7 | 12 | TRBD1 | TRBV28 | NA
TGTGCCAGCAGCTCCGGACCTCAAGAGACCCAGTACTTC | CASSSGPQETQYF | TRBJ2-5 | 13 | NA | TRBV13 | few
TGTGCCAGCAGTTACTCTCACGAGCAGTACTTC | CASSYSHEQYF | TRBJ2-7 | 11 | NA | TRBV6-2/TRBV6-3 | many
TGTGCCAGCAGCCGGGACAGGGGACCCGGGGAGCTGTTTTTT | CASSRDRGPGELFF | TRBJ2-2 | 14 | TRBD1 | TRBV13 | many
TGTGCCAGCAGCTTAGTAGGAGAAAACAATGAGCAGTTCTTC | CASSLVGENNEQFF | TRBJ2-1 | 14 | NA | TRBV11-3 | many
TGTGCCAGCAGTCTACCGGAAAAAAACTATGGCTACACCTTC | CASSLPEKNYGYTF | TRBJ1-2 | 14 | NA | TRBV6-1 | few
TGCGCCAGCAGCCAAGACAAGAGGAGCACAGATACGCAGTATTTT | CASSQDKRSTDTQYF | TRBJ2-3 | 15 | NA | TRBV4-3 | NA
TGCGCCAGCAGCCAAACAGGGGCAATAGATACGCAGTATTTT | CASSQTGAIDTQYF | TRBJ2-3 | 14 | TRBD1 | TRBV4-3 | many
TGTGCCAGCAGTCAGGACAGGGGGGGGTGGAATGAGCAGTTCTTC | CASSQDRGGWNEQFF | TRBJ2-1 | 15 | TRBD1 | TRBV6-5 | many
TGTGCCAGCAGCTTAGAGGCTAGCGGGGTGAGCACAGATACGCAGTATTTT | CASSLEASGVSTDTQYF | TRBJ2-3 | 17 | TRBD2 | TRBV7-2 | many
TGCGCCAGCACCGCAGGGGGATCGTACTCTGGAAACACCATATATTTT | CASTAGGSYSGNTIYF | TRBJ1-3 | 16 | TRBD1 | TRBV5-1 | few
TGTGCCAGCAGCTTGTCCCGTAGGCACTATGGCTACACCTTC | CASSLSRRHYGYTF | TRBJ1-2 | 14 | NA | TRBV5-4 | few
TGTGCCAGCAGCCAAGCGGGGGAGAGCACTGAAGCTTTCTTT | CASSQAGESTEAFF | TRBJ1-1 | 14 | NA | TRBV4-2 | many
TGTGCCAGCAGTGCCACGAAGGGGGGGAGCTCCTACAATGAGCAGTTCTTC | CASSATKGGSSYNEQFF | TRBJ2-1 | 17 | NA | TRBV6-1 | NA
TGTGCCAGCACCCTGGGAGGGGCGGGGGAGGTTGAGCAGTTCTTC | CASTLGGAGEVEQFF | TRBJ2-1 | 15 | TRBD2 | TRBV6-1 | many
TGTGCCAGCAGCTTCGATGCGAACACTGAAGCTTTCTTT | CASSFDANTEAFF | TRBJ1-1 | 13 | NA | TRBV7-9 | NA
TGCAGTGCTAGAGTTAAGGGTGGTGCAACTAATGAAAAACTGTTTTTT | CSARVKGGATNEKLFF | TRBJ1-4 | 16 | NA | TRBV20-1 | NA